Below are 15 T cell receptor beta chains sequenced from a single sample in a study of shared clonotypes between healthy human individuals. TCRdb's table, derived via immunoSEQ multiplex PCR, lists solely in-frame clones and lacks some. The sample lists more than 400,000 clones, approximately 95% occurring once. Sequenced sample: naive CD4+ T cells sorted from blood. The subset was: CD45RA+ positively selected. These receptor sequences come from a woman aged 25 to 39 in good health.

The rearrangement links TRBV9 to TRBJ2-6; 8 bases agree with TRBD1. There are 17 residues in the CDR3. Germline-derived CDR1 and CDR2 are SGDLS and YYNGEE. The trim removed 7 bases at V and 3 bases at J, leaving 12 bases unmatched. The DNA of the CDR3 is TGTGCCAGCTTGTCGGGACAGGTTCCCGGTGGGGCCAACGTCCTGACTTTC. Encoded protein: CASLSGQVPGGANVLTF.

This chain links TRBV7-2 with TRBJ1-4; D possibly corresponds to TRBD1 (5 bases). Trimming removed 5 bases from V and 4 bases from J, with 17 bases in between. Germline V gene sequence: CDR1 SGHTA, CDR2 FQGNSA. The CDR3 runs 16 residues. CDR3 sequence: CASSPRAPRGNEKLFF. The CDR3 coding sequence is TGTGCCAGCAGCCCCAGGGCACCAAGGGGTAATGAAAAACTGTTTTTT.

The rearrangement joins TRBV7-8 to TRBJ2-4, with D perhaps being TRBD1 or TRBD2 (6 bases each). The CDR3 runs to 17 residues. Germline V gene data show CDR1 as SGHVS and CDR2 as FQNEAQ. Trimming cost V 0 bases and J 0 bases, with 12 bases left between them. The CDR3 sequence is CASSLASGGGAKNIQYF. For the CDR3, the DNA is TGTGCCAGCAGCTTAGCCAGCGGAGGGGGAGCCAAAAACATTCAGTACTTC.

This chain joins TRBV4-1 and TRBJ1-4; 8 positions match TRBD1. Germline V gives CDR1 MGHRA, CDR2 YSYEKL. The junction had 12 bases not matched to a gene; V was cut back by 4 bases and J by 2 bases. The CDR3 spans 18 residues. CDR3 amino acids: CASSRGFQGAGTNEKLFF. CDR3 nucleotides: TGCGCCAGCAGCCGGGGCTTCCAGGGGGCCGGGACTAATGAAAAACTGTTTTTT.

This CDR3 is CASSFPGREQYF. As DNA, the CDR3 is TGCGCCAGCAGCTTTCCAGGGCGCGAGCAGTACTTC. V usage is TRBV5-1 and J usage is TRBJ2-7; tentatively, D is TRBD1 (5 bases). Trimming stripped 2 bases from V and 6 bases from J, with 9 bases between. The germline V gene encodes CDR1 SGHRS and CDR2 YFSETQ. This CDR3 is 12 amino acids long.

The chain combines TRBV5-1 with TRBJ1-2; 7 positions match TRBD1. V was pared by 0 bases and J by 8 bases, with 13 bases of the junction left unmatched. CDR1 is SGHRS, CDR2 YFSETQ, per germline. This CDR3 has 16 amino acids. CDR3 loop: CASSLGAQTGDVGYTF. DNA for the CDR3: TGCGCCAGCAGCTTGGGGGCCCAAACAGGGGATGTGGGCTACACCTTC.

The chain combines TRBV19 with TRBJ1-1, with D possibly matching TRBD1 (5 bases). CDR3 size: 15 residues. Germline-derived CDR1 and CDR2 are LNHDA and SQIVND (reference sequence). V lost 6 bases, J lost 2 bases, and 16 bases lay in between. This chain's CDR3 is CASRRGRTVNTEAFF. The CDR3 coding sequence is TGTGCCAGTAGAAGGGGCAGAACGGTCAACACTGAAGCTTTCTTT.

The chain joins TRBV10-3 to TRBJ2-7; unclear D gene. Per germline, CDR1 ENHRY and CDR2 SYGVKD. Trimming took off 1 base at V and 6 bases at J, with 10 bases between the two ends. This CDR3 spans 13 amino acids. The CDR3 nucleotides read TGTGCCATCAGTGAGTGTGACGAATGCGAGCAGTACTTC. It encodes CAISECDECEQYF.

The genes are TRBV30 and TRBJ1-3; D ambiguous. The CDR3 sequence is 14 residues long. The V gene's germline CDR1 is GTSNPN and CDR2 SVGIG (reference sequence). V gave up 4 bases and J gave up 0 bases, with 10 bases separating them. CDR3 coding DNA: TGTGCCTGGAACTCAGGACTCTCTGGAAACACCATATATTTT. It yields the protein CAWNSGLSGNTIYF.

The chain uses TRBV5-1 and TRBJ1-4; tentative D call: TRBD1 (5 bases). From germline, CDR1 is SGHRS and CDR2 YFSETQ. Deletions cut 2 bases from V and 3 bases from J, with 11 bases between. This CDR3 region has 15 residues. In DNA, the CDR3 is TGCGCCAGCAGCTTCGGGGCAGGAGCTAATGAAAAACTGTTTTTT. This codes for CASSFGAGANEKLFF.

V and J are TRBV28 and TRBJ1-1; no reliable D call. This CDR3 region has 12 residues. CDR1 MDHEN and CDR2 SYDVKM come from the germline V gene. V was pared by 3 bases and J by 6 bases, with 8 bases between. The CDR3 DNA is TGTGCCAGCAGTTTCGGGGAGGCTGAAGCTTTCTTT. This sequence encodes CASSFGEAEAFF.

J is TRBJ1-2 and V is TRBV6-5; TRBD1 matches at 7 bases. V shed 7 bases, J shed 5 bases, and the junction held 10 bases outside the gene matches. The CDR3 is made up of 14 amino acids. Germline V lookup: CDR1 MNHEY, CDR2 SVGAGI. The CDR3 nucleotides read TGTGCCAGCACCCAGTGGGGGACAGATTATGGCTACACCTTC. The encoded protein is CASTQWGTDYGYTF.

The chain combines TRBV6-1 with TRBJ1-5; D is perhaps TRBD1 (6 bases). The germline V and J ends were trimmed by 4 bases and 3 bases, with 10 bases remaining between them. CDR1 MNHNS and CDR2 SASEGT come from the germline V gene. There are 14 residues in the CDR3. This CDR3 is CASSVTGINQPQHF. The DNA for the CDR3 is TGTGCCAGCAGTGTGACAGGAATCAATCAGCCCCAGCATTTT.

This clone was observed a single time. This CDR3 reads CASSLDHRGQLKYNEQFF. The CDR3 DNA reads as TGTGCCAGCAGCTTAGACCATAGAGGCCAATTAAAGTACAATGAGCAGTTCTTC. The rearrangement links TRBV7-8 to TRBJ2-1, with D unresolved. CDR3 size: 18 residues. V was trimmed by 1 base and J by 4 bases, leaving 20 bases between them. Germline V gives CDR1 SGHVS, CDR2 FQNEAQ.

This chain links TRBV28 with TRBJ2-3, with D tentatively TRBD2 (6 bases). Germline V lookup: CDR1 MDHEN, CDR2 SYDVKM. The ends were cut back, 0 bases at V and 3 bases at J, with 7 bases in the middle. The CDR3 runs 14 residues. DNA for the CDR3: TGTGCCAGCAGTTTATGGGGGGGTACAGATACGCAGTATTTT. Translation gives CASSLWGGTDTQYF.